Below are 2 T cell receptor beta chains sequenced from a single sample in a study of cytomegalovirus exposure and HLA in healthy donors. PCR was performed using 60 Vbeta and 13 Jbeta primers. Profiled with immunoSEQ multiplex PCR; TCRdb holds only in-frame clones, not every one. The sample holds approximately 200,000 clones, approximately 75% seen once. The material sequenced was PBMCs. These TCRs come from a man aged 30 to 39 in good health and CMV-seropositive.

The chain joins TRBV30 to TRBJ1-4; TRBD1 matches 9 bases. The CDR3 runs to 16 residues. Looked up from germline, CDR1 is GTSNPN and CDR2 is SVGIG (reference sequence). The CDR3 nucleotides read TGTGCAACCAGCGGACAGGGGAAGGTCGTATTTGAAAAACTGTTTTTT. Protein sequence: CATSGQGKVVFEKLFF. Complete variable domain (other parts from reference TRBV30 and TRBJ1-4): SQTIHQWPATLVQPVGSPLSLECTVEGTSNPNLYWYRQAAGRGLQLLFYSVGIGQISSEVPQNLSASRPQDRQFILSSKKLLLSDSGFYLCATSGQGKVVFEKLFFGSGTQLSVL.

This chain links TRBV7-2 with TRBJ2-5; 8 bases are a match to TRBD1. Trimming removed 5 bases from V and 3 bases from J; junction bases left unmatched: 5. Germline values: CDR1 SGHTA, CDR2 FQGNSA. This CDR3 region has 14 residues. CDR3 DNA: TGTGCCAGCAGCCCACAGACAGGGGAAGAGACCCAGTACTTC. Protein product: CASSPQTGEETQYF.